Described below is a single TCR beta chain sequence and its context. This sample is drawn from a study of blood T cells in healthy people across ages. Researchers report isolating at least 6.5 million PBMCs per sample. Total RNA extracted from each sample amounted to at least 5.5 micrograms. A second PCR, run for roughly 7 to 11 cycles, used a sample-barcoded 5' primer plus a J-beta primer mix. From the 5' RACE reads, TCRdb called clonotypes with MiXCR, one entry per CDR3 protein. The sample carries 700,000 to 800,000 distinct CDR3 sequences, 40% to 45% recorded once. The source is a woman aged 55 to 70 in good health. Source material: blood.

CDR3 protein: CASSWGTTGELFF. CDR3 in DNA: TGCGCCAGCAGCTGGGGGACAACCGGGGAGCTGTTTTTT. This chain connects TRBV5-1 to TRBJ2-2, with D possibly TRBD1 on 6 matching bases. The CDR3 extends over 13 amino acids. Trimming stripped 3 bases from V and 5 bases from J, with 8 bases between. CDR1 SGHRS and CDR2 YFSETQ come from the germline V gene.